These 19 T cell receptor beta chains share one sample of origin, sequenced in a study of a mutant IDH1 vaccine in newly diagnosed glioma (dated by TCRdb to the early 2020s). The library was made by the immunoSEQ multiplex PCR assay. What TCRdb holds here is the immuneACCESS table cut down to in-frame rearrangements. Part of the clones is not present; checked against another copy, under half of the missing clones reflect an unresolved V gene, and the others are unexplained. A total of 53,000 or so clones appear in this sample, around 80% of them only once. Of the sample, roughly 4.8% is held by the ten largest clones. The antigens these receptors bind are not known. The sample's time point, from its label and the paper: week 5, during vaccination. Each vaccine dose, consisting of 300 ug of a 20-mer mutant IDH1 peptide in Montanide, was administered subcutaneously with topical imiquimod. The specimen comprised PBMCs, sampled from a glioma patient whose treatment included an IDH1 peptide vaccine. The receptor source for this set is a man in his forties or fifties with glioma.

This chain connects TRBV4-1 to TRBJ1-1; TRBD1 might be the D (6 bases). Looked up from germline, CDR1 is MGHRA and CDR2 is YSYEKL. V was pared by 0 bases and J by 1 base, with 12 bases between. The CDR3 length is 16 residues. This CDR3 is CASSQEGGGGNTEAFF. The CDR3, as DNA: TGCGCCAGCAGCCAAGAGGGGGGAGGGGGGAACACTGAAGCTTTCTTT.

The CDR3 DNA is TGTGCCAGTAGTCTCACTAGCGGGGGGTTCAATGAGCAGTTCTTC. It is translated as CASSLTSGGFNEQFF. V usage is TRBV19 and J usage is TRBJ2-1, with TRBD2 matching 12 bases. J lost 6 bases, V lost 5 bases, and 5 bases had no gene match. Germline V CDR1 and CDR2: LNHDA, SQIVND (reference sequence). CDR3 length: 15 amino acids.

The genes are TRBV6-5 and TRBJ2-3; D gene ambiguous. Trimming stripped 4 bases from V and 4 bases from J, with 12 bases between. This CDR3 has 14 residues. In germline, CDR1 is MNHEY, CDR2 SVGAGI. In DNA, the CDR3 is TGTGCCAGCAGTTTCTTGGACGGATCAGATACGCAGTATTTT. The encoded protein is CASSFLDGSDTQYF.

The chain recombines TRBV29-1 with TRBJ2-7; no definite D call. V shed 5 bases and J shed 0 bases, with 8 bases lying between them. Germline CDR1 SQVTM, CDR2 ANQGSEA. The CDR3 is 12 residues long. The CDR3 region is CSVSSISYEQYF. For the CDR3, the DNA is TGCAGCGTTAGCTCGATCTCCTACGAGCAGTACTTC.

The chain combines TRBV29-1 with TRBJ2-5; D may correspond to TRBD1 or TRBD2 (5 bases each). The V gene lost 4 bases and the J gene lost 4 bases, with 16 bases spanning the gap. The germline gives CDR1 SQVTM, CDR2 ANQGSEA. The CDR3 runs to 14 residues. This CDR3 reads CSVGGPKGGETQYF. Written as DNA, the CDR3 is TGCAGCGTTGGGGGACCGAAAGGCGGAGAGACCCAGTACTTC.

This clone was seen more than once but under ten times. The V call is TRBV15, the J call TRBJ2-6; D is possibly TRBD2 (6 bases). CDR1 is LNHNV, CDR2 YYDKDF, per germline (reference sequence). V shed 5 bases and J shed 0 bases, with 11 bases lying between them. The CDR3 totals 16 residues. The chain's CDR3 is CATSWGEISGANVLTF. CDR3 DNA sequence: TGTGCCACCAGCTGGGGGGAGATCTCTGGGGCCAACGTCCTGACTTTC. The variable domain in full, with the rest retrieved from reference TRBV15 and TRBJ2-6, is DAMVIQNPRYQVTQFGKPVTLSCSQTLNHNVMYWYQQKSSQAPKLLFHYYDKDFNNEADTPDNFQSRRPNTSFCFLDIRSPGLGDTAMYLCATSWGEISGANVLTFGAGSRLTVL.

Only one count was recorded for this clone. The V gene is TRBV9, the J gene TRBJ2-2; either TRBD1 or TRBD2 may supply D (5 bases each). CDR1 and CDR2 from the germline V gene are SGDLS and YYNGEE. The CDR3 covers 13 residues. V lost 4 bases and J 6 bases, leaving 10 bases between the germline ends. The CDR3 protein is CASSMGPPGELFF. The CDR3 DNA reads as TGTGCCAGCAGCATGGGACCTCCCGGGGAGCTGTTTTTT.

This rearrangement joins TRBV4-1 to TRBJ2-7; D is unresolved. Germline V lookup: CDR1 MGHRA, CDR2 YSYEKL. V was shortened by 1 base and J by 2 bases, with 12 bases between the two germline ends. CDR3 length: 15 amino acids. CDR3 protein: CASSQANTETYEQYF. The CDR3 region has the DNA TGCGCCAGCAGCCAAGCGAATACAGAAACCTACGAGCAGTACTTC.

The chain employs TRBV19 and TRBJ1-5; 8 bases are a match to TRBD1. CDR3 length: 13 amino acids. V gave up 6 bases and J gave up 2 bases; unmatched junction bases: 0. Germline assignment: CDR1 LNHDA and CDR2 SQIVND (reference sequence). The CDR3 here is CASRDRGNQPQHF. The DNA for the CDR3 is TGTGCCAGTAGGGACAGGGGCAATCAGCCCCAGCATTTT.

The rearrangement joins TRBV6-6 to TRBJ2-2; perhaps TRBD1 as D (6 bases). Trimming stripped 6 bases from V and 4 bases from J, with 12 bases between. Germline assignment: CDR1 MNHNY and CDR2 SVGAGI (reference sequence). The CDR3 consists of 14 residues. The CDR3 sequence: CASSPQGITGELFF. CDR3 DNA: TGTGCCAGCAGCCCACAGGGCATCACCGGGGAGCTGTTTTTT.

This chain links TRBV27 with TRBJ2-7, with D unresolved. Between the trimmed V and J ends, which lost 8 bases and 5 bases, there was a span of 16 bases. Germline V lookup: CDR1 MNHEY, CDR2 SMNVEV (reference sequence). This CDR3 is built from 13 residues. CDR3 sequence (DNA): TGTGCCAGCGCTTATACGGGCGCTGACGAGCAGTACTTC. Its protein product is CASAYTGADEQYF.

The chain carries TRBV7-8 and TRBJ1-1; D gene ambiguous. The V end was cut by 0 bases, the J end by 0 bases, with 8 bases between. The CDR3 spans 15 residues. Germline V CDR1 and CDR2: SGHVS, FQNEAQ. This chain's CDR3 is CASSLAGLLNTEAFF. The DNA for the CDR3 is TGTGCCAGCAGCTTAGCAGGGCTCTTGAACACTGAAGCTTTCTTT.

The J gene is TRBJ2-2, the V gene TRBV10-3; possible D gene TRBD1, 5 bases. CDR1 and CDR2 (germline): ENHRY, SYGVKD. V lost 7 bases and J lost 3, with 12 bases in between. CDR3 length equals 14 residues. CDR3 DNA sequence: TGTGCCATCACATCGACAGACGACACCGGGGAGCTGTTTTTT. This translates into CAITSTDDTGELFF.

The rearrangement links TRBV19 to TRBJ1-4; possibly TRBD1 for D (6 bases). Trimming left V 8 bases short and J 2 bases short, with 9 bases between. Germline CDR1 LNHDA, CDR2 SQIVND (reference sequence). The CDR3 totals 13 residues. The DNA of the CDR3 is TGTGCCAGTCGAGGGGGTACTAATGAAAAACTGTTTTTT. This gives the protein CASRGGTNEKLFF.

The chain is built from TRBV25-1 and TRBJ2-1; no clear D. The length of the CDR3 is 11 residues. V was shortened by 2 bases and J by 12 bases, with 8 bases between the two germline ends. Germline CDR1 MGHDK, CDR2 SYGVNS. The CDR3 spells CASSELGPQFF. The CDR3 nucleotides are TGTGCCAGCAGTGAACTGGGCCCGCAGTTCTTC.

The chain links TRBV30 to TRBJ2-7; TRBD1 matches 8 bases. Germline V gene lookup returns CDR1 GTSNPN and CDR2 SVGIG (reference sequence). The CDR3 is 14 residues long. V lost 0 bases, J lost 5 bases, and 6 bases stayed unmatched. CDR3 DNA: TGTGCCTGGAGTGTAGGGTCGACAGGGGACGAGCAGTACTTC. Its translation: CAWSVGSTGDEQYF.

In DNA form, the CDR3 reads TGTGCCAGCAGCTTAGACCGGACGGTATCCTACAATGAGCAGTTCTTC. Protein: CASSLDRTVSYNEQFF. The rearrangement uses TRBV7-2 and TRBJ2-1; D unresolved. In germline, CDR1 is SGHTA, CDR2 FQGNSA. This CDR3 comprises 16 residues. Trimming removed 1 base at V and 1 base at J, with 11 bases between.

The CDR3 coding sequence is TGTGCCATCGGGGCCGAGACCTATAATTCACCCCTCCACTTT. It codes for CAIGAETYNSPLHF. J is TRBJ1-6 and V is TRBV10-3, with D possibly matching TRBD1 (5 bases). Trimming stripped 8 bases from V and 2 bases from J, with 10 bases between. The CDR3 spans 14 residues. The V gene's germline CDR1 is ENHRY and CDR2 SYGVKD.

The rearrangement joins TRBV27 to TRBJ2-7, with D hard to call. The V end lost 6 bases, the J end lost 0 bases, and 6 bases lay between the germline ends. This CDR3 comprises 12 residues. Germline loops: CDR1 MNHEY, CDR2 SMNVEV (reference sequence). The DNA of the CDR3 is TGTGCCAGCAGCCGAAGCTCCTACGAGCAGTACTTC. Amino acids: CASSRSSYEQYF.